Below, 25 T cell receptor beta chains from the same sample are listed, as sequenced in a study of CD8 T cells in ankylosing spondylitis. TCRdb analysed the 5' RACE reads with MiXCR anew, one entry per CDR3 protein. The sample yields a few hundred thousand distinct CDR3 sequences, roughly 10% seen once. Sequencing used blood, either unsorted or a sorted T cell fraction (not recorded which). These receptors were taken from a female donor with ankylosing spondylitis or in good health (not recorded which).

This chain links TRBV5-1 with TRBJ2-2, with a tentative D call TRBD2 (5 bases). Germline V gives CDR1 SGHRS, CDR2 YFSETQ. The V gene lost 4 bases and the J gene lost 1 base, with 11 bases spanning the gap. CDR3 length equals 15 residues. The chain's CDR3 is CASSKGVGNTGELFF. As DNA, the CDR3 is TGCGCCAGCAGCAAGGGAGTCGGGAACACCGGGGAGCTGTTTTTT.

Ten or more counts support this clonotype. This chain joins TRBV5-1 and TRBJ1-4; unclear D gene. The CDR3 runs 15 residues. The V gene's germline CDR1 is SGHRS and CDR2 YFSETQ. V gave up 1 base and J gave up 5 bases, with 12 bases separating them. The CDR3 DNA follows: TGCGCCAGCAGCTTGTCGGCAGAAGCAAATGAAAAACTGTTTTTT. Translating it yields CASSLSAEANEKLFF.

A few counts support this clonotype. The chain uses TRBV6-5 and TRBJ2-2; D call uncertain. The germline CDR1 and CDR2 sequences are MNHEY and SVGAGI. Trimming pared 7 bases from V and 4 bases from J, leaving 7 bases between. There are 12 residues in the CDR3. The CDR3 sequence: CASTRTTGELFF. The CDR3 DNA sequence: TGTGCCAGCACCAGGACCACCGGGGAGCTGTTTTTT.

This clonotype was picked up many times. The V call is TRBV5-1, the J call TRBJ1-1; D unclear. Germline V gene sequence: CDR1 SGHRS, CDR2 YFSETQ. This CDR3 contains 14 residues. The germline V and J ends were trimmed by 4 bases and 5 bases, with 15 bases remaining between them. The CDR3 here is CASSPGGIGTEAFF. DNA of the CDR3: TGCGCCAGCAGCCCTGGAGGGATTGGGACTGAAGCTTTCTTT.

This clonotype has only a few counts. The genes are TRBV4-2 and TRBJ2-3; D perhaps matches TRBD2 (6 bases). This CDR3 has 17 amino acids. V gave up 0 bases and J gave up 2 bases, with 15 bases separating them. Germline values: CDR1 LGHNA, CDR2 YNFKEQ. The CDR3 coding sequence is TGTGCCAGCAGCCAAGATTTGAGCGCGGGGTACACAGATACGCAGTATTTT. Translated, it gives CASSQDLSAGYTDTQYF.

V and J are TRBV6-1 and TRBJ1-4; TRBD1 might be the D (5 bases). The V end was cut by 10 bases, the J end by 0 bases, with 15 bases between. Germline loops: CDR1 MNHNS, CDR2 SASEGT. The length of the CDR3 is 15 residues. CDR3 sequence (DNA): TGTGCCACCGCCGTGGGGGATGCAACTAATGAAAAACTGTTTTTT. It codes for CATAVGDATNEKLFF.

V usage is TRBV5-1 and J usage is TRBJ2-1; possibly TRBD2 for D (5 bases). The length of the CDR3 is 16 residues. Per germline, CDR1 SGHRS and CDR2 YFSETQ. Trimming cost V 4 bases and J 3 bases, with 17 bases left between them. This CDR3 reads CASSPLPDFNYNEQFF. The CDR3 DNA follows: TGCGCCAGCAGCCCCCTCCCGGACTTTAACTACAATGAGCAGTTCTTC.

This clonotype has at least ten counts. The CDR3 protein is CASSYSGRGYNEQFF. In DNA form, the CDR3 reads TGTGCCAGCAGTTACTCGGGGCGGGGATACAATGAGCAGTTCTTC. The chain is built from TRBV6-2 or TRBV6-3 and TRBJ2-1, with D perhaps matching TRBD2 (6 bases). The CDR3 length is 15 residues. The ends were cut back, 0 bases at V and 4 bases at J, with 10 bases in the middle. Germline-derived CDR1 and CDR2 are MNHEY and SVGEGT.

Only a few counts were recorded for this clonotype. The J gene is TRBJ1-1, the V gene TRBV7-9; D unclear. This CDR3 comprises 12 residues. CDR1 and CDR2 from the germline V gene are SEHNR and FQNEAQ (reference sequence). Trimming left V 2 bases short and J 8 bases short, with 9 bases between. Here the CDR3 DNA reads TGTGCCAGCAGCTTAAACCAGAGGGAAGCTTTCTTT. Translated, it gives CASSLNQREAFF.

This chain joins TRBV7-8 and TRBJ2-5, with D possibly TRBD1 on 5 matching bases. Germline V gives CDR1 SGHVS, CDR2 FQNEAQ. The germline V and J ends were trimmed by 2 bases and 1 base, with 11 bases remaining between them. CDR3 length equals 15 residues. CDR3 protein: CASSLTLRGQETQYF. DNA for the CDR3: TGTGCCAGCAGCTTAACGTTAAGGGGCCAAGAGACCCAGTACTTC.

This clonotype came up many times. Sequence at one end of the junction differs from germline and may be a read error. The chain combines TRBV7-2 with TRBJ2-1; the match to TRBD2 covers 9 bases. The CDR3 has 16 amino acids. The germline gives CDR1 SGHTA, CDR2 FQGNSA. CDR3 residues: CASTRGGTSSFNEQFF. Written as DNA, the CDR3 is TGTGCCAGCACCCGGGGTGGGACTAGCTCCTTCAATGAGCAGTTCTTC.

This clonotype was found many times. The chain combines TRBV28 with TRBJ2-5; no clear D gene. The germline CDR1 and CDR2 sequences are MDHEN and SYDVKM. There are 12 residues in the CDR3. V was trimmed by 4 bases and J by 4 bases, leaving 7 bases between them. CDR3 sequence (DNA): TGTGCCAGCAGTTACAGTCTAGAGACCCAGTACTTC. Its translation is CASSYSLETQYF.

In this sample, this clonotype turned up many times. The chain joins TRBV28 to TRBJ2-1; D unresolved. Per germline, CDR1 MDHEN and CDR2 SYDVKM. V lost 4 bases and J lost 5, with 15 bases in between. This CDR3 comprises 15 residues. The CDR3 here is CASSSLARVNNEQFF. The DNA for the CDR3 is TGTGCCAGCAGTTCCCTGGCTAGGGTTAACAATGAGCAGTTCTTC.

The rearrangement joins TRBV10-3 to TRBJ2-1, with 8 positions matching TRBD2. V was clipped by 0 bases and J by 4 bases; unmatched bases: 11. CDR3 length: 18 residues. CDR1 and CDR2 (germline): ENHRY, SYGVKD. The CDR3 spells CAISESRVLRGAYNEQFF. Here the CDR3 DNA reads TGTGCCATCAGTGAGTCGAGGGTCTTGCGGGGGGCGTACAATGAGCAGTTCTTC.

This clonotype was seen at least ten times. CDR3: CSASTGGGEKLFF. CDR3 DNA sequence: TGCAGTGCAAGTACAGGGGGCGGTGAAAAACTGTTTTTT. The rearrangement links TRBV20-1 to TRBJ1-4; 9 nucleotides line up with TRBD1. This CDR3 has 13 residues. The germline gives CDR1 DFQATT, CDR2 SNEGSKA (reference sequence). Trimming removed 6 bases from V and 7 bases from J; junction bases left unmatched: 6.

The sample holds many counts of this clonotype. The chain combines TRBV20-1 with TRBJ2-1; no clear D. Germline values: CDR1 DFQATT, CDR2 SNEGSKA (reference sequence). The CDR3 is 11 residues long. The ends were cut back, 2 bases at V and 8 bases at J, with 7 bases in the middle. DNA of the CDR3: TGCAGTGCTAGACTAGGCCATGAGCAGTTCTTC. Encoded protein: CSARLGHEQFF.

This clonotype has ten or more counts. V gene TRBV12-3 or TRBV12-4 combines with J gene TRBJ2-5, with D possibly TRBD2 on 6 matching bases. This CDR3 has 18 residues. The V and J ends lost 1 base and 5 bases respectively, with 23 bases between them. The CDR3 nucleotides are TGTGCCAGCAGTTTAGGCAGTAGGACAAACCTTGGAGGGGAGACCCAGTACTTC. It codes for CASSLGSRTNLGGETQYF.

This chain joins TRBV19 and TRBJ2-1; 9 nucleotides agree with TRBD2. Trimming cost V 3 bases and J 6 bases; bases outside gene matches: 12. Germline V gives CDR1 LNHDA, CDR2 SQIVND (reference sequence). CDR3 length: 17 amino acids. This CDR3 is CASSMSSTLAGLNEQFF. CDR3 DNA sequence: TGTGCCAGTAGTATGTCTTCGACTCTAGCGGGACTCAATGAGCAGTTCTTC.

This clonotype showed up many times. The V and J genes are TRBV27 and TRBJ2-3, with 7 bases lining up with TRBD1. The J segment lost 1 base and the V segment lost 6 bases, leaving 7 bases of the junction unmatched. The length of the CDR3 is 15 residues. The germline gives CDR1 MNHEY, CDR2 SMNVEV (reference sequence). The CDR3 sequence is CASSQGQAGTDTQYF. In DNA, the CDR3 is TGTGCCAGCAGCCAAGGACAGGCTGGCACAGATACGCAGTATTTT.

In this sample, this clonotype turned up many times. The gene calls are TRBV5-1 and TRBJ2-1, with 15 positions matching TRBD2. Germline loops: CDR1 SGHRS, CDR2 YFSETQ. J lost 9 bases, V lost 3 bases, and 13 bases had no gene match. The CDR3 sequence is 18 residues long. The CDR3 coding sequence is TGCGCCAGCAGCTATGGACTAGCGGGAGGGCTTCTGGGTCGTGAGCAGTTCTTC. It yields the protein CASSYGLAGGLLGREQFF.

In its sample, this clonotype was seen many times. The chain couples TRBV5-1 to TRBJ2-1; 9 positions agree with TRBD1. The V gene's germline CDR1 is SGHRS and CDR2 YFSETQ. V dropped 4 bases and J dropped 1; count of bases not matched to a gene: 6. CDR3 size: 16 residues. CDR3 amino acids: CASSGLQGASYNEQFF. The CDR3, as DNA: TGCGCCAGCAGCGGATTACAGGGGGCGTCCTACAATGAGCAGTTCTTC.

The DNA for the CDR3 is TGTGCCAGCAGCAAGACAGGGGATAGCAATCAGCCCCAGCATTTT. Encoded protein: CASSKTGDSNQPQHF. The chain employs TRBV3-1 and TRBJ1-5; 8 bases map to TRBD1. CDR3 length: 15 residues. The V gene's germline CDR1 is LGHDT and CDR2 YNNKEL (reference sequence). Trimming cost V 5 bases and J 0 bases; bases outside gene matches: 3.

This clonotype was picked up many times. The chain links TRBV5-1 to TRBJ2-2; D gene ambiguous. This CDR3 is built from 12 residues. Germline V gene data show CDR1 as SGHRS and CDR2 as YFSETQ. V lost 4 bases and J lost 7, with 8 bases in between. CDR3 in amino acids: CASSEPGGELFF. The CDR3 DNA is TGCGCCAGCAGCGAACCAGGCGGGGAGCTGTTTTTT.

In DNA form, the CDR3 reads TGTGCCAGCAGCTTCCGGGACAAGAACACTGAAGCTTTCTTT. The encoded protein is CASSFRDKNTEAFF. The V and J genes are TRBV7-2 and TRBJ1-1; TRBD1 is a possible D gene (6 bases). The germline V gene encodes CDR1 SGHTA and CDR2 FQGNSA. Trimming shortened V by 3 bases and J by 1 base, and 9 bases separated the two germline ends. The CDR3 is 14 amino acids. Using reference TRBV7-2 and TRBJ1-1 for the parts outside the CDR3, the full variable domain is GAGVSQSPSNKVTEKGKDVELRCDPISGHTALYWYRQSLGQGLEFLIYFQGNSAPDKSGLPSDRFSAERTGGSVSTLTIQRTQQEDSAVYLCASSFRDKNTEAFFGQGTRLTVV.

This clonotype was found many times. The J gene is TRBJ2-7, the V gene TRBV12-3 or TRBV12-4; D remains unclear. V shed 6 bases and J shed 2 bases, with 11 bases lying between them. This CDR3 is 13 amino acids long. The CDR3 loop reads CASRSSAAYEQYF. In DNA, the CDR3 is TGTGCCAGCAGGAGCTCCGCAGCCTACGAGCAGTACTTC.